The clone carrying this TCR beta chain was detected many times. Its matching antigen is unknown. TCRdb fed the 5' RACE reads into MiXCR, producing one record per CDR3 protein. The table has about 18,000 distinct CDR3 sequences, around 8% seen once. The record originates from a study of spatial heterogeneity in lung cancer. Background on the study: Counts of TCR transcripts in tumor regions correlated strongly with a matched bulk RNA-seq T cell module score. Study-wide results and caveats: Tracking of tumor mutation counts was seen in expanded intratumoral alpha and beta TCR counts. Counts of ubiquitous and regional expanded TCRs tracked ubiquitous and regional nonsynonymous mutations, respectively.

Time point indicated: sample taken at primary tumor resection. Samples were donated by 72 untreated early-stage non-small cell lung cancer patients. The sequenced material consisted of unsorted whole RNA from tumor, nontumor lung or frozen PBMC. The germline V gene has CDR1 SGHTA and CDR2 FQGNSA. CDR3 length: 13 amino acids. Trimming left V 1 base short and J 8 bases short, with 8 bases between. This chain connects TRBV7-2 to TRBJ1-4; D unclear. Source: lung tumor tissue, taken at surgery. The TCR sequence derives from a male donor with early-stage non-small cell lung cancer. The CDR3 sequence: CASSLGSTEKLFF. DNA for the CDR3: TGTGCCAGCAGCTTAGGGTCCACGGAAAAACTGTTTTTT.